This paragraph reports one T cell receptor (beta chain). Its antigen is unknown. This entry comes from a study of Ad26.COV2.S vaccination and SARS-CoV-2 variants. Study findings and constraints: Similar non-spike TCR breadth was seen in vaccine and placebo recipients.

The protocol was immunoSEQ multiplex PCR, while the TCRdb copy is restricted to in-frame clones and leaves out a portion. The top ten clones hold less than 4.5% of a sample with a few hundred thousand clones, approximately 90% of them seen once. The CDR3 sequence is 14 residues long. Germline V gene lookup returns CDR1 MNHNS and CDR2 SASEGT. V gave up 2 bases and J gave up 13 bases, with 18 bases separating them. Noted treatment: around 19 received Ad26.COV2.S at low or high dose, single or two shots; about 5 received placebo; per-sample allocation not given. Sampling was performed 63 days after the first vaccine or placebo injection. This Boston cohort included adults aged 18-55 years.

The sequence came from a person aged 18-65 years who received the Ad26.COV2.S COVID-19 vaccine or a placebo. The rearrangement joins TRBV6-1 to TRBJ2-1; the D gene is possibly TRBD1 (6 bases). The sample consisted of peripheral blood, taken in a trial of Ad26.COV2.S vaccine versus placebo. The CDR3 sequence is CASSESYRVSSQFF. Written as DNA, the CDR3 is TGTGCCAGCAGTGAATCGTACAGGGTTTCGTCCCAGTTCTTC.